The 6 T cell receptor beta chains below were found in one sample sequenced in a study of blood T cell repertoires in COVID-19. Clones were sequenced by immunoSEQ multiplex PCR, and TCRdb holds only the in-frame ones, with some missing. The sample records over 200,000 clones, 85% being singletons. The specimen was PBMCs or T cells enriched from blood (not recorded which). Receptors originate from a man in his forties or fifties who had recovered from COVID-19.

J is TRBJ1-5 and V is TRBV2; 7 nucleotides agree with TRBD1. V lost 5 bases, J lost 5 bases, and 6 bases stayed unmatched. This CDR3 region has 14 residues. Germline assignment: CDR1 SNHLY and CDR2 FYNNEI. DNA for the CDR3: TGTGCCAGCAGTACAGGGGATGGGTATCAGCCCCAGCATTTT. Amino acids: CASSTGDGYQPQHF. The whole variable domain, filled in from reference TRBV2 and TRBJ1-5, reads EPEVTQTPSHQVTQMGQEVILRCVPISNHLYFYWYRQILGQKVEFLVSFYNNEISEKSEIFDDQFSVERPDGSNFTLKIRSTKLEDSAMYFCASSTGDGYQPQHFGDGTRLSIL.

A few counts support this clone. The V gene is TRBV9, the J gene TRBJ2-2; D is perhaps TRBD2 (6 bases). This CDR3 is built from 14 residues. Germline lookup yields CDR1 SGDLS and CDR2 YYNGEE. The ends were cut back, 2 bases at V and 8 bases at J, with 13 bases in the middle. CDR3 in amino acids: CASSVGTLRGELFF. CDR3 bases: TGTGCCAGCAGCGTCGGGACTCTAAGAGGGGAGCTGTTTTTT.

Only a few counts were recorded for this clone. This chain joins TRBV28 and TRBJ2-1; TRBD1 matches at 10 bases. The trim removed 6 bases at V and 5 bases at J, leaving 7 bases unmatched. The CDR3 runs 15 residues. Germline lookup yields CDR1 MDHEN and CDR2 SYDVKM. The CDR3 here is CASSYRDRGNNEQFF. The CDR3 coding sequence is TGTGCCAGCAGCTACCGGGACAGGGGAAACAATGAGCAGTTCTTC. The full variable domain, with the rest looked up from reference TRBV28 and TRBJ2-1, is DVKVTQSSRYLVKRTGEKVFLECVQDMDHENMFWYRQDPGLGLRLIYFSYDVKMKEKGDIPEGYSVSREKKERFSLILESASTNQTSMYLCASSYRDRGNNEQFFGPGTRLTVL.

The chain couples TRBV2 to TRBJ2-7, with D possibly TRBD1 on 6 matching bases. Germline CDR1 SNHLY, CDR2 FYNNEI. The CDR3 has 13 amino acids. V lost 8 bases and J 2 bases, leaving 13 bases between the germline ends. The CDR3 loop reads CASGSDRAYEQYF. CDR3 DNA sequence: TGTGCCAGCGGATCGGACAGAGCCTACGAGCAGTACTTC.

The chain carries TRBV30 and TRBJ2-7; TRBD1 might be the D (5 bases). The CDR3 sequence is 14 residues long. The ends were cut back, 0 bases at V and 2 bases at J, with 11 bases in the middle. Germline CDR1 reads GTSNPN; CDR2 reads SVGIG (reference sequence). As DNA, the CDR3 is TGTGCCTGGAGTGTCTCAGGGTCAACCTACGAGCAGTACTTC. This sequence encodes CAWSVSGSTYEQYF.

This rearrangement joins TRBV19 to TRBJ2-7, with TRBD1 identical over 7 bases. The CDR3 is 14 residues long. The germline V gene has CDR1 LNHDA and CDR2 SQIVND (reference sequence). After removal of 5 bases from V and 2 bases from J, the junction contained 6 bases not matched to a gene. The CDR3 sequence is CASSATGLTYEQYF. The CDR3, as DNA: TGTGCCAGTAGTGCGACAGGGCTAACCTACGAGCAGTACTTC.